These 20 T cell receptor beta chains share one sample of origin, sequenced in a study of blood T cell repertoires in COVID-19. Clones were sequenced by immunoSEQ multiplex PCR, and TCRdb holds only the in-frame ones, with some missing. The profile shows about 120,000 clones, 82% of them singletons. Sequencing used peripheral blood. Source of these receptors: a woman in her 70s with acute or convalescent COVID-19.

This clone was detected only once. V and J are TRBV4-1 and TRBJ1-4; 8 nucleotides line up with TRBD1. Trimming at V came to 0 bases and at J to 7 bases, leaving 10 bases not matched to a gene. The germline CDR1 and CDR2 sequences are MGHRA and YSYEKL. The CDR3 has 17 residues. CDR3 amino acids: CASSQDPSGQVTEKLFF. CDR3 sequence (DNA): TGCGCCAGCAGCCAAGATCCCTCGGGACAGGTTACTGAAAAACTGTTTTTT.

Note on this clone: The sample contains more than one DNA sequence encoding this CDR3. The chain employs TRBV18 and TRBJ1-6, with D possibly TRBD1 on 5 matching bases. Trimming removed 4 bases at V and 8 bases at J, with 9 bases between. Germline V gene sequence: CDR1 KGHSH, CDR2 LQKENI. This CDR3 comprises 13 residues. The chain's CDR3 is CASSQGVDSPLHF. CDR3 coding DNA: TGTGCCAGCTCACAAGGGGTGGATTCACCCCTCCACTTT.

The rearrangement joins TRBV3-1 (or the pseudogene TRBV3-2) to TRBJ2-4; D possibly corresponds to TRBD2 (5 bases). The CDR3 spans 14 residues. Trimming removed 7 bases from V and 0 bases from J, with 10 bases in between. The germline CDR1 and CDR2 sequences are LGHDT and YNNKEL (reference sequence). The CDR3 is CASNRTLAKNIQYF. CDR3 nucleotide sequence: TGTGCCAGCAATAGGACTCTAGCCAAAAACATTCAGTACTTC.

This sequence joins TRBV5-4 and TRBJ1-2; D perhaps matches TRBD1 (6 bases). This CDR3 comprises 13 residues. Germline loops: CDR1 SGHNT, CDR2 YYREEE (reference sequence). The V and J ends lost 4 bases and 0 bases respectively, with 7 bases between them. Written as DNA, the CDR3 is TGTGCCAGCAGCCGGGACACTAACTATGGCTACACCTTC. Translation gives CASSRDTNYGYTF.

On this clone: Other DNA sequences within the sample encode an identical CDR3. The chain uses TRBV2 and TRBJ1-3; a weak D match, TRBD1 (5 bases). CDR3 size: 15 residues. Germline CDR1 and CDR2: SNHLY and FYNNEI. Trimming took 2 bases from V and 0 from J, leaving 8 bases between them. The CDR3 DNA follows: TGTGCCAGCAGTGAAAGGCAGGGCTCTGGAAACACCATATATTTT. Encoded protein: CASSERQGSGNTIYF.

CDR3 nucleotide sequence: TGTGCCAGCAGTTACGAACTCTACGAGCAGTACTTC. The encoded protein is CASSYELYEQYF. The V call is TRBV6-2 or TRBV6-3, the J call TRBJ2-7; D is undetermined. The CDR3 spans 12 residues. The V end was cut by 2 bases, the J end by 3 bases, with 5 bases between. Per germline, CDR1 MNHEY and CDR2 SVGEGT.

The genes are TRBV24-1 and TRBJ2-3; 7 bases match TRBD2. CDR3 length equals 15 residues. Per the germline V gene, CDR1 is KGHDR and CDR2 is SFDVKD. With 4 bases clipped from V and 4 bases from J, the junction kept 7 bases outside the gene matches. For the CDR3, the DNA is TGTGCCACCAGTGACCCGAGGGAGGGCGCAGATACGCAGTATTTT. Translated, it gives CATSDPREGADTQYF.

The chain carries TRBV10-3 and TRBJ1-2; 7 bases match TRBD1. Germline V gene sequence: CDR1 ENHRY, CDR2 SYGVKD. The CDR3 is made up of 17 amino acids. Trimming took 0 bases from V and 2 from J; bases not matched to a gene: 9. Written as DNA, the CDR3 is TGTGCCATCAGTGAGTCAGGAGGGGCCAGGGGGAACTATGGCTACACCTTC. Protein product: CAISESGGARGNYGYTF.

This rearrangement joins TRBV11-3 to TRBJ1-2; D not certain. With 0 bases removed from V and 2 bases from J, the gap between germline ends came to 16 bases. The CDR3 spans 17 residues. Germline-derived CDR1 and CDR2 are SGHNT and YENEEA. Here the CDR3 DNA reads TGTGCCAGCAGCTTAGATCCGACGTTGGAGGGCAACTATGGCTACACCTTC. Its translation is CASSLDPTLEGNYGYTF.

The chain recombines TRBV7-8 with TRBJ1-4; D ambiguous. This CDR3 is 18 amino acids long. V was cut by 0 bases and J by 0 bases, with 14 bases left in between. Germline V gives CDR1 SGHVS, CDR2 FQNEAQ. The CDR3 DNA is TGTGCCAGCAGCTTAGCTTATCTCGGTAGATCAACTAATGAAAAACTGTTTTTT. It encodes CASSLAYLGRSTNEKLFF.

V usage is TRBV5-1 and J usage is TRBJ2-5, with TRBD2 as a possible D gene (6 bases). CDR1 is SGHRS, CDR2 YFSETQ, per germline. Trimming shortened V by 6 bases and J by 4 bases, and 22 bases separated the two germline ends. The CDR3 sequence is 16 residues long. CDR3 DNA: TGCGCCAGCACCCCCGGAGTGAGAGGGGACTTAGAGACCCAGTACTTC. It specifies CASTPGVRGDLETQYF.

This chain joins TRBV28 and TRBJ1-6; a weak D match, TRBD1 (6 bases). The V and J ends lost 4 bases and 10 bases respectively, with 17 bases between them. Germline-derived CDR1 and CDR2 are MDHEN and SYDVKM. This CDR3 region has 15 residues. This CDR3 is CASSSPAQGGSPLHF. The CDR3, as DNA: TGTGCCAGCAGTTCTCCCGCACAGGGTGGGTCACCCCTCCACTTT.

This chain joins TRBV19 and TRBJ1-4; D is uncertain. Germline CDR1 LNHDA, CDR2 SQIVND (reference sequence). This CDR3 has 15 residues. Trimming removed 3 bases at V and 0 bases at J, with 8 bases between. The DNA of the CDR3 is TGTGCCAGTAGTATTGGGCTTTCAACTAATGAAAAACTGTTTTTT. Amino acid sequence: CASSIGLSTNEKLFF.

This sequence joins TRBV4-3 and TRBJ1-2; D gene unclear. The V and J ends lost 0 bases and 4 bases respectively, with 15 bases between them. This CDR3 has 16 amino acids. Germline V gene data show CDR1 as LGHNA and CDR2 as YSLEER. CDR3 bases: TGCGCCAGCAGCCAAGATGGGCAGATGAGTATCTATGGCTACACCTTC. Translation: CASSQDGQMSIYGYTF.

The rearrangement uses TRBV5-5 and TRBJ1-2; the match to TRBD1 covers 7 bases. The CDR3 contains 12 residues. Germline-derived CDR1 and CDR2 are SGHKS and YYEKEE (reference sequence). Trimming removed 5 bases from V and 7 bases from J; junction bases left unmatched: 5. The CDR3: CASRVPGGGYTF. CDR3 coding DNA: TGTGCCAGCAGAGTACCAGGGGGTGGCTACACCTTC.

The V gene is TRBV5-1, the J gene TRBJ2-1; 8 bases are shared with TRBD2. The ends lost 3 bases at V and 7 bases at J; junction bases unmatched: 12. The germline CDR1 and CDR2 sequences are SGHRS and YFSETQ. This CDR3 is built from 16 residues. This CDR3 is CASSSAAGAPTNEQFF. In DNA form, the CDR3 reads TGCGCCAGCAGCTCCGCAGCGGGGGCGCCTACGAATGAGCAGTTCTTC.

The CDR3 loop reads CASGPSRGGGNTEAFF. DNA of the CDR3: TGTGCTAGTGGTCCTTCCCGCGGGGGGGGGAACACTGAAGCTTTCTTT. This rearrangement joins TRBV12-5 to TRBJ1-1, with a possible D match to TRBD1 (5 bases). CDR1 is LGHNT and CDR2 is FRNRAP in the germline V gene. The CDR3 spans 16 residues. The V end was cut by 5 bases, the J end by 1 base, with 17 bases between.

J is TRBJ1-1 and V is TRBV4-3; D may be TRBD1 (5 bases). The CDR3 contains 15 residues. CDR1 LGHNA and CDR2 YSLEER come from the germline V gene. Trimming left V 0 bases short and J 5 bases short, with 13 bases between. The CDR3 sequence: CASSQDSGGGTEAFF. The CDR3 region has the DNA TGCGCCAGCAGCCAAGACAGCGGGGGAGGGACTGAAGCTTTCTTT.

V usage is TRBV6-1 and J usage is TRBJ1-3; D is ambiguous. Germline V gene lookup returns CDR1 MNHNS and CDR2 SASEGT. V was clipped by 5 bases and J by 1 base, with 12 bases between them. The CDR3 consists of 15 residues. Here the CDR3 DNA reads TGTGCCAGCAGTTCCCCAGATAATTCTGGAAACACCATATATTTT. It translates to CASSSPDNSGNTIYF.

The gene calls are TRBV7-2 and TRBJ2-5; 8 bases agree with TRBD1. The germline CDR1 and CDR2 sequences are SGHTA and FQGNSA. CDR3 size: 15 residues. J gave up 4 bases and V 1 base, and 5 bases lay outside the gene matches. This CDR3 reads CASSLVGGQGETQYF. The CDR3 nucleotides read TGTGCCAGCAGCTTAGTGGGAGGACAGGGAGAGACCCAGTACTTC.